A single sample gave rise to the 15 T cell receptor beta chains below, sequenced in a study of blood T cell repertoires in COVID-19. Sequenced by immunoSEQ multiplex PCR; TCRdb stores in-frame clones only, minus some. The top ten hold 3.8% of the sample, which has some 93,000 clones, less than 90% seen once. Material for sequencing was peripheral blood. The receptors were sampled from a man between 60 and 75 years old with acute or convalescent COVID-19.

DNA of the CDR3: TGCGCCAGCAGCTCCCCCTTCCAGCGGAGGGCGAACACCGGGGAGCTGTTTTTT. It translates to CASSSPFQRRANTGELFF. The V call is TRBV5-1, the J call TRBJ2-2; D may be TRBD2 (6 bases). Trimming removed 3 bases at V and 0 bases at J, with 18 bases between. The CDR3 is 18 residues long. Germline CDR1 is SGHRS and CDR2 is YFSETQ.

This sequence joins TRBV6-1 and TRBJ2-2, with no clear D. Germline assignment: CDR1 MNHNS and CDR2 SASEGT. Trimming left V 2 bases short and J 6 bases short, with 10 bases between. The length of the CDR3 is 14 residues. The CDR3 coding sequence is TGTGCCAGCAGTGAATTGTTATTAGCCGGGGAGCTGTTTTTT. Translation gives CASSELLLAGELFF.

The chain has TRBV5-8 and TRBJ1-5; 8 positions agree with TRBD1. The CDR3 extends over 17 amino acids. CDR1 SGHTS and CDR2 YDEGEE come from the germline V gene. With 4 bases clipped from V and 5 bases from J, the junction kept 14 bases outside the gene matches. The CDR3: CASSPDRGLLIDQPQHF. The CDR3 DNA reads TGTGCCAGCAGCCCCGACAGGGGCCTCCTCATCGATCAGCCCCAGCATTTT. The variable domain in full, completed from reference TRBV5-8 and TRBJ1-5, reads EAGVTQSPTHLIKTRGQQATLRCSPISGHTSVYWYQQALGLGLQFLLWYDEGEERNRGNFPPRFSGRQFPNYSSELNVNALELEDSALYLCASSPDRGLLIDQPQHFGDGTRLSIL.

The rearrangement links TRBV6-1 to TRBJ1-1; 7 bases agree with TRBD1. CDR1 is MNHNS, CDR2 SASEGT, per germline. The V gene end was trimmed by 2 bases and the J gene end by 5 bases; junction bases not matched to a gene: 2. This CDR3 has 13 residues. CDR3 loop: CASSEYRGTEAFF. CDR3 nucleotides: TGTGCCAGCAGTGAATACAGGGGTACTGAAGCTTTCTTT.

In this sample, this clone turned up a few times. The chain carries TRBV25-1 and TRBJ1-1; D is unresolved. Germline CDR1 reads MGHDK; CDR2 reads SYGVNS. CDR3 length: 12 residues. V lost 0 bases and J 4 bases, leaving 3 bases between the germline ends. The CDR3 loop is CASSEYSTEAFF. In DNA, the CDR3 is TGTGCCAGCAGTGAATATAGCACTGAAGCTTTCTTT.

The chain joins TRBV29-1 to TRBJ2-7; TRBD1 matches at 7 bases. The germline gives CDR1 SQVTM, CDR2 ANQGSEA. The ends lost 3 bases at V and 0 bases at J; junction bases unmatched: 5. The CDR3 runs to 14 residues. The CDR3 is CSVDKGANSYEQYF. The CDR3 region has the DNA TGCAGCGTTGATAAGGGGGCGAACTCCTACGAGCAGTACTTC.

The rearrangement joins TRBV13 to TRBJ2-1; TRBD2 matches at 11 bases. The germline gives CDR1 PRHDT, CDR2 FYEKMQ (reference sequence). Germline trimming cut 6 bases from V and 9 bases from J; bases unmatched to any gene: 10. This CDR3 comprises 15 residues. The CDR3 loop reads CASRPGLAGGGEQFF. The CDR3 DNA reads as TGTGCCAGCAGGCCCGGGCTAGCGGGAGGCGGTGAGCAGTTCTTC.

The V and J genes are TRBV5-1 and TRBJ2-5; D might be TRBD1 (5 bases). CDR3 size: 15 residues. Per the germline V gene, CDR1 is SGHRS and CDR2 is YFSETQ. Trimming removed 4 bases from V and 4 bases from J, with 17 bases in between. The CDR3 nucleotides read TGCGCCAGCAGCCGAGAGTCCGCCAGGGCAGAGACCCAGTACTTC. This translates into CASSRESARAETQYF.

This chain links TRBV6-6 with TRBJ2-7; TRBD1 is a possible D gene (6 bases). The CDR3 spans 15 residues. CDR1 and CDR2 (germline): MNHNY, SVGAGI (reference sequence). V lost 0 bases, J lost 4 bases, and 13 bases lay in between. The CDR3 loop is CASSYSGRGQYEQYF. The DNA for the CDR3 is TGTGCCAGCAGTTACTCGGGCAGGGGTCAATACGAGCAGTACTTC.

This clone was counted a single time. V and J are TRBV19 and TRBJ1-1; maybe TRBD1 (5 bases). CDR3 length: 12 amino acids. The V and J ends lost 8 bases and 0 bases respectively, with 7 bases between them. Germline CDR1 reads LNHDA; CDR2 reads SQIVND (reference sequence). The CDR3 coding sequence is TGTGCCAGTGGACATTTGAACACTGAAGCTTTCTTT. Translating it yields CASGHLNTEAFF.

The chain uses TRBV12-5 and TRBJ1-1; D possibly corresponds to TRBD1 (5 bases). The CDR3 is 13 residues long. V lost 3 bases and J 4 bases, leaving 9 bases between the germline ends. The germline V gene has CDR1 LGHNT and CDR2 FRNRAP. For the CDR3, the DNA is TGTGCTAGTGGTTTTCAGGGCGGCACTGAAGCTTTCTTT. The encoded protein is CASGFQGGTEAFF. Filled out from reference TRBV12-5 and TRBJ1-1, the complete variable domain reads DARVTQTPRHKVTEMGQEVTMRCQPILGHNTVFWYRQTMMQGLELLAYFRNRAPLDDSGMPKDRFSAEMPDATLATLKIQPSEPRDSAVYFCASGFQGGTEAFFGQGTRLTVV.

The chain couples TRBV6-5 to TRBJ1-4, with 8 bases that match TRBD1. Germline V lookup: CDR1 MNHEY, CDR2 SVGAGI. The CDR3 loop spans 15 amino acids. With V trimmed by 1 base and J by 7 bases, 5 bases remained unmatched. Here the CDR3 reads CASSYWGQEGEKLFF. The CDR3, as DNA: TGTGCCAGCAGTTACTGGGGACAGGAGGGTGAAAAACTGTTTTTT.

V usage is TRBV29-1 and J usage is TRBJ2-5; 7 positions agree with TRBD2. CDR1 is SQVTM and CDR2 is ANQGSEA in the germline V gene. The junction had 7 bases not matched to a gene; V was cut back by 5 bases and J by 4 bases. This CDR3 contains 13 residues. CDR3: CSVKKVAGETQYF. DNA of the CDR3: TGCAGCGTTAAAAAGGTAGCGGGAGAGACCCAGTACTTC.

This chain's CDR3 is CASSQDLAGGDTQYF. DNA of the CDR3: TGTGCCAGCAGCCAAGATTTGGCGGGTGGAGATACGCAGTATTTT. The chain carries TRBV3-1 (or the pseudogene TRBV3-2) and TRBJ2-3, with D possibly being TRBD2 (5 bases). The CDR3 sequence is 15 residues long. Between the trimmed V and J ends, which lost 0 bases and 5 bases, there was a span of 12 bases. Germline V gene data show CDR1 as LGHDT and CDR2 as YNNKEL (reference sequence).

CDR3 region: CASSDLGASGYTF. CDR3 nucleotide sequence: TGTGCCAGCAGTGATTTGGGGGCTAGTGGCTACACCTTC. This chain uses TRBV6-1 with TRBJ1-2; the D gene is possibly TRBD1 (6 bases). CDR1 MNHNS and CDR2 SASEGT come from the germline V gene. CDR3 size: 13 residues. Trimming took 3 bases from V and 7 from J, leaving 12 bases between them.